These T cell receptor beta chains were read from a single sample in a study of T cell responses to AZD1222 COVID-19 vaccine. TCRdb's copy holds only in-frame clones and misses some; the assay was immunoSEQ multiplex PCR. The sample gives tens of thousands of clones, almost 80% of which show up once; around 20% is in the top ten. The sequencing here drew on peripheral blood, taken on day 0 of AZD1222 vaccination. These receptors all come from an adult in good health. CDR3s include the opening cysteine and the closing phenylalanine or tryptophan. D genes are given only for firm matches.

TRBJ1-5 | TRBV28 | NA | CASRTGPRSQPQHF
TRBJ1-4 | TRBV5-1 | TRBD1 | CASSPGTDEKLFF
TRBJ2-3 | TRBV28 | NA | CASISNRDTQYF
TRBJ1-5 | TRBV6-5 | NA | CASRLGLGQPQHF
TRBJ1-2 | TRBV18 | TRBD1 | CASSPGDSRGYTF
TRBJ1-5 | TRBV27 | NA | CASSLSAAYSNQPQHF
TRBJ1-6 | TRBV27 | NA | CASSPRTPNNSPLHF
TRBJ1-2 | TRBV6-5 | NA | CASSLGGASYGYTF
TRBJ2-7 | TRBV10-3 | NA | CAISLAGGASYEQYF
TRBJ2-1 | TRBV7-9 | TRBD1 | CASGPVTGGFSYNEQFF